These 13 T cell receptor beta chains were sequenced from one sample in a study of cytomegalovirus exposure and HLA in healthy donors. The PCR employed 60 Vbeta primers together with 13 Jbeta primers. Only in-frame clones appear in the TCRdb table, and some are missing; sequencing was by immunoSEQ multiplex PCR. The sample shows a few hundred thousand clones, 92% of them seen only once. The specimen sequenced was PBMCs. These receptors came from a girl aged 2 to 9 in good health and CMV-seronegative.

The chain couples TRBV5-1 to TRBJ2-1; weak D call: TRBD1 (6 bases). Per the germline V gene, CDR1 is SGHRS and CDR2 is YFSETQ. This CDR3 has 15 amino acids. Trimming shortened V by 2 bases and J by 0 bases, and 9 bases separated the two germline ends. This CDR3 reads CASSFPGVSYNEQFF. CDR3 bases: TGCGCCAGCAGCTTCCCAGGGGTCTCCTACAATGAGCAGTTCTTC.

As regards this clone: One junction end disagrees with the germline gene, perhaps due to a read error. The chain uses TRBV29-1 and TRBJ2-3; possibly TRBD1 for D (5 bases). The germline gives CDR1 SQVTM, CDR2 ANQGSEA. CDR3 length: 12 residues. CDR3 sequence: CSAEQGTDTQYF. The DNA of the CDR3 is TGCAGCGCTGAACAGGGCACAGATACGCAGTATTTT.

The genes are TRBV7-8 and TRBJ1-5; perhaps TRBD1 as D (6 bases). There are 20 residues in the CDR3. CDR1 and CDR2 (germline): SGHVS, FQNEAQ. Trimming took 2 bases from V and 4 from J, leaving 27 bases between them. This CDR3 is CASSLREGRGIPLPNQPQHF. The CDR3 coding sequence is TGTGCCAGCAGCTTACGGGAGGGCAGGGGAATACCGCTTCCTAATCAGCCCCAGCATTTT.

The rearrangement links TRBV27 to TRBJ2-5; D is perhaps TRBD1 (6 bases). The CDR3 sequence is 16 residues long. Trimming took 0 bases from V and 3 from J, leaving 14 bases between them. The germline CDR1 and CDR2 sequences are MNHEY and SMNVEV (reference sequence). This chain's CDR3 is CASSLSGYWTEETQYF. As DNA, the CDR3 is TGTGCCAGCAGTTTATCTGGGTACTGGACAGAAGAGACCCAGTACTTC.

This chain joins TRBV5-5 and TRBJ1-5, with D perhaps matching TRBD1 (5 bases). The germline V and J ends were trimmed by 1 base and 6 bases, with 11 bases remaining between them. There are 14 residues in the CDR3. Germline loops: CDR1 SGHKS, CDR2 YYEKEE (reference sequence). The CDR3 protein is CASSLKGASQPQHF. CDR3 nucleotide sequence: TGTGCCAGCAGCTTGAAAGGGGCTAGTCAGCCCCAGCATTTT.

This clone was counted a single time. The gene calls are TRBV15 and TRBJ2-7, with a weak D call TRBD1 (6 bases). V dropped 0 bases and J dropped 7 bases, with 16 bases sitting between them. Looked up from germline, CDR1 is LNHNV and CDR2 is YYDKDF (reference sequence). The length of the CDR3 is 15 residues. The CDR3 here is CATSRDLAGVGEQYF. The DNA of the CDR3 is TGTGCCACCAGCAGAGATCTGGCAGGGGTGGGGGAGCAGTACTTC.

This chain joins TRBV7-2 and TRBJ2-1; 12 nucleotides match TRBD2. This CDR3 comprises 19 residues. V lost 2 bases to trimming and J lost 0 bases; unmatched junction nucleotides: 8. Per the germline V gene, CDR1 is SGHTA and CDR2 is FQGNSA. CDR3 DNA sequence: TGTGCCAGCAGCTTACCGGGACTAGCGGGTGGAAGCTCCTACAATGAGCAGTTCTTC. It codes for CASSLPGLAGGSSYNEQFF.

J is TRBJ1-1 and V is TRBV30; 9 bases agree with TRBD1. J was trimmed by 5 bases and V by 2 bases; bases with no gene match: 6. CDR1 GTSNPN and CDR2 SVGIG come from the germline V gene (reference sequence). The CDR3 covers 14 residues. CDR3 sequence (DNA): TGTGCCTGGAGTCTACAGGGGGCTAGAACTGAAGCTTTCTTT. As protein: CAWSLQGARTEAFF.

This chain uses TRBV5-1 with TRBJ1-1; D call uncertain. The CDR3 has 17 residues. V was shortened by 0 bases and J by 4 bases, with 19 bases between the two germline ends. Germline CDR1 is SGHRS and CDR2 is YFSETQ. The CDR3 region has the DNA TGCGCCAGCAGCTTGGCAGGCCGGGGTTATACGGGCACTGAAGCTTTCTTT. Protein product: CASSLAGRGYTGTEAFF.

This rearrangement joins TRBV29-1 to TRBJ2-1; 7 nucleotides line up with TRBD1. CDR1 and CDR2 from the germline V gene are SQVTM and ANQGSEA. The V and J ends lost 5 bases and 0 bases, in that order; junction bases with no gene match: 7. The CDR3 length is 15 residues. DNA of the CDR3: TGCAGCGTTCAGGGGGTGCGAAGCTCCTACAATGAGCAGTTCTTC. Translated: CSVQGVRSSYNEQFF.

The chain is built from TRBV4-2 and TRBJ2-7; 14 bases fit TRBD2. The CDR3 spans 17 residues. Per germline, CDR1 LGHNA and CDR2 YNFKEQ. Trimming cost V 4 bases and J 6 bases; bases outside gene matches: 11. The CDR3 DNA reads as TGTGCCAGCAGCCTGACTAGCGGGGGGGCTGCGGACTTCGAGCAGTACTTC. This codes for CASSLTSGGAADFEQYF.

This clone has just one count. The chain links TRBV10-2 to TRBJ2-7, with unresolved D. The CDR3 runs 16 residues. V was pared by 3 bases and J by 0 bases, with 15 bases between. Per the germline V gene, CDR1 is WSHSY and CDR2 is SAAADI. The CDR3 nucleotides are TGCGCCAGCAGTGACCTTCTTTCAGGTACCTCCTACGAGCAGTACTTC. Translation: CASSDLLSGTSYEQYF.

V is TRBV9 and J is TRBJ1-6; 7 nucleotides agree with TRBD1. With V trimmed by 5 bases and J by 7 bases, 9 bases remained unmatched. Germline V gene lookup returns CDR1 SGDLS and CDR2 YYNGEE. This CDR3 spans 15 amino acids. DNA of the CDR3: TGTGCCAGCAGTTCCGGACAGGACGTAAATTCACCCCTCCACTTT. As protein: CASSSGQDVNSPLHF.